Here is one T cell receptor beta chain with its context. Its antigen is unidentified. CDR1 is LNHDA and CDR2 is SQIVND in the germline V gene (reference sequence). The CDR3 has 13 amino acids. V dropped 6 bases and J dropped 5; count of bases not matched to a gene: 5. Vbeta (60) and Jbeta (13) primers were used in the PCR. Generated by immunoSEQ multiplex PCR, the TCRdb table keeps only in-frame clones and is missing some. This listing includes around 31,000 clones. This sample stems from a study of cytomegalovirus exposure and HLA in healthy donors. In the study overall: Some 80 million unique TCRs from HLA-typed donors were held in an early data release.

Broader study findings: Within a later analysis, the majority of CMV-associated TCR beta chains appeared HLA-restricted.

The sample was PBMCs. The receptor's source is a man aged 30-40 years in good health and CMV-seronegative. V usage is TRBV19 and J usage is TRBJ2-3, with TRBD2 identical over 7 bases. DNA of the CDR3: TGTGCCAGTAGCCTAGCGGTTGGAGATACGCAGTATTTT. Protein product: CASSLAVGDTQYF.